This T cell receptor beta chain was sequenced during a study of CXCR3-negative and CXCR3-positive naive CD8 T cells. Each TRB cDNA library was prepared by 5' RACE (with UMI labels). TCRdb reanalyzed the 5' RACE reads, giving one entry per CDR3 protein sequence and no DNA. This sample's table has tens of thousands of distinct CDR3 sequences. Regarding this clonotype: Its cognate antigen is unknown.

This CDR3 spans 12 amino acids. Germline values: CDR1 MDHEN, CDR2 SYDVKM. Study-wide points: Diversity in memory CD8+ cells fell much lower than the comparably high levels seen in both naive subsets.

V and J are TRBV28 and TRBJ2-7; TCRdb lists TRBD2, though no DNA is available to test this call. The material sequenced was naive CXCR3- CD8+ T cells from blood. Subset specified: CD45RO-CCR7+CD27+CD95- naive CD8+ T cells lacking CXCR3 (TNR3-). The TCR originated in a human donor in good health. Some clones in this sample may be carry-over from other donors' samples. The CDR3 reads CASSPWENEQYF.